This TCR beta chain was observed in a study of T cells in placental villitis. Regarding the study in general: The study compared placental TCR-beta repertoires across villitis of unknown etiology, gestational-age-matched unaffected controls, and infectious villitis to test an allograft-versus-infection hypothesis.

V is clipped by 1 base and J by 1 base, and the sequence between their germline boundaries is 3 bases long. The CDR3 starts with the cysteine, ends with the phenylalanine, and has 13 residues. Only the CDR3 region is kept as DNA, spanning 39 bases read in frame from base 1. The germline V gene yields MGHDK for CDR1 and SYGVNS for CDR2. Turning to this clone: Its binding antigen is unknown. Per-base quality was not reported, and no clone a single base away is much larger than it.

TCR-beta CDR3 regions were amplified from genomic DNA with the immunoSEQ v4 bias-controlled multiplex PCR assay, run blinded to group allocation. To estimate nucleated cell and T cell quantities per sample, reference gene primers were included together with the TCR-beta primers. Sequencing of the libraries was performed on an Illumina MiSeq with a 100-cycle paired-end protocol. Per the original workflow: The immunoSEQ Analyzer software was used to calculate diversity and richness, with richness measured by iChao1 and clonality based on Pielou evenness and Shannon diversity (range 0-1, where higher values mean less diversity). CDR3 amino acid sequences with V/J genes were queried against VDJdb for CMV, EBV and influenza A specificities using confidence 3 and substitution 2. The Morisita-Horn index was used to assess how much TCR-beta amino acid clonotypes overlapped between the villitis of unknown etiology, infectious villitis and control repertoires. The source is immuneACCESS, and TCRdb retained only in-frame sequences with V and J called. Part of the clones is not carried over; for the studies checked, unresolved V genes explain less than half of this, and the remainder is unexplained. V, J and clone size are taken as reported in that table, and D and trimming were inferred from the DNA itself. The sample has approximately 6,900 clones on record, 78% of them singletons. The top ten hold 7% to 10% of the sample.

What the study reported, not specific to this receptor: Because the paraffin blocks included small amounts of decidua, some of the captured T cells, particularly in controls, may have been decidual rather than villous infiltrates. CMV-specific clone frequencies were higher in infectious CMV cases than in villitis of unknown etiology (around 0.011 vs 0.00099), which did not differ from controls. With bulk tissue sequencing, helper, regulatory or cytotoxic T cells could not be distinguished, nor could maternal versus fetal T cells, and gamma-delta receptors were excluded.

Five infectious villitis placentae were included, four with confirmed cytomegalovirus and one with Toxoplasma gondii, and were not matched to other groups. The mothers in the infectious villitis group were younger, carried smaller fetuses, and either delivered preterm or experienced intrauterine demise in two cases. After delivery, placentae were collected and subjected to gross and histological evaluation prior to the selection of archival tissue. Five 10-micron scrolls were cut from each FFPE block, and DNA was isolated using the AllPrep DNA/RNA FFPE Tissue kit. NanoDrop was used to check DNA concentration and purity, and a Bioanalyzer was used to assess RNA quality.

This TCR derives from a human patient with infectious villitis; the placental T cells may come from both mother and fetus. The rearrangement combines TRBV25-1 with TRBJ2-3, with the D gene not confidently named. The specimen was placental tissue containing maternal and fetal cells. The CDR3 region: CASSEWGTDTQYF. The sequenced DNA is TGTGCCAGCAGTGAATGGGGCACAGATACGCAGTATTTT. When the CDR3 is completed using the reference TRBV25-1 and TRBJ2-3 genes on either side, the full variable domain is EADIYQTPRYLVIGTGKKITLECSQTMGHDKMYWYQQDPGMELHLIHYSYGVNSTEKGDLSSESTVSRIRTEHFPLTLESARPSHTSQYLCASSEWGTDTQYFGPGTRLTVL.